This T cell receptor beta chain appears in the sequencing data of a study of radiation and T cells in renal cell carcinoma. Points from the study as a whole: Baseline intratumoral clonotype presence is unknown without pretreatment biopsies.

As to this clone: Its antigen is not known.

CDR3 length: 13 amino acids. Trimming took 2 bases from V and 3 from J, leaving 8 bases between them. The germline CDR1 and CDR2 sequences are GTSNPN and SVGIG (reference sequence). The sample's time point: baseline pretreatment blood. As to treatment: 15 Gy SBRT to primary tumor, nephrectomy 4 weeks later. After SBRT, blood was collected at 2 and 4 weeks, plus baseline. The patient's renal cell carcinoma had clear cell pathology. Sequencing used immunoSEQ multiplex PCR; TCRdb keeps in-frame clones, though not all of them. The sample shows over 120,000 clones, roughly 90% of them seen only once. Sequences were derived from blood, sampled from a patient whose treatment included radiotherapy and nephrectomy. This clonotype was sampled from a woman aged 45 to 65 with renal cell carcinoma. The chain has TRBV30 and TRBJ1-3, with TRBD1 as a possible D gene (6 bases). In DNA form, the CDR3 reads TGTGCCTGGAGTAAGGGGGATGGAAACACCATATATTTT. It is translated as CAWSKGDGNTIYF.